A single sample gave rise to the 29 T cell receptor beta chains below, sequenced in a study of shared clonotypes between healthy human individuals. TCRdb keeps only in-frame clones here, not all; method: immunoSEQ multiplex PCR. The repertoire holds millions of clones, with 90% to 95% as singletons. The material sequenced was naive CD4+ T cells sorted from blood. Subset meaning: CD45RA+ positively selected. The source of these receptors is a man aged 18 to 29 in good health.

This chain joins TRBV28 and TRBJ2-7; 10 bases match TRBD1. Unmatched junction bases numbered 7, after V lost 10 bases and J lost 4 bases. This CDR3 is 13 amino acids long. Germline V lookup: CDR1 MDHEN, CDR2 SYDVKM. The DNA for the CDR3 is TGTGCCATCCGGACAGGGGGAGGGTACGAGCAGTACTTC. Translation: CAIRTGGGYEQYF.

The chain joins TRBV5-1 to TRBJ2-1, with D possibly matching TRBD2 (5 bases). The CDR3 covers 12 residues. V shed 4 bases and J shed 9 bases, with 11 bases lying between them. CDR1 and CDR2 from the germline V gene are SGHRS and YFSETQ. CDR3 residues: CASSESRGEQFF. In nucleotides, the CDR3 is TGCGCCAGCAGCGAATCCCGGGGTGAGCAGTTCTTC.

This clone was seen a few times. CDR3 residues: CATSDEPGGNQPQHF. The CDR3 DNA is TGTGCCACCAGTGACGAACCTGGAGGCAATCAGCCCCAGCATTTT. V gene TRBV15 combines with J gene TRBJ1-5; D is unclear. V was shortened by 6 bases and J by 2 bases, with 14 bases between the two germline ends. This CDR3 region has 15 residues. Germline values: CDR1 LNHNV, CDR2 YYDKDF (reference sequence).

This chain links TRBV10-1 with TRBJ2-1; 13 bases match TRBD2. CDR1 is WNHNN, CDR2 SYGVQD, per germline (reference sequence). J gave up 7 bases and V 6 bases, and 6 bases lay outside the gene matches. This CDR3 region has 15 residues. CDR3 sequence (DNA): TGCGCCAGCAGCCCCGGGACTAGCGGGAAAAATGAGCAGTTCTTC. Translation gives CASSPGTSGKNEQFF.

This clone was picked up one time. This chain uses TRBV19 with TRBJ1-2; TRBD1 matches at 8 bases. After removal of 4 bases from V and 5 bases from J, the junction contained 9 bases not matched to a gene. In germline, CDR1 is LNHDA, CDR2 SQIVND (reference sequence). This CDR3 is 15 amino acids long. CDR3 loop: CASSTRGQGLYGYTF. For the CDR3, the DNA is TGTGCCAGTAGTACGCGCGGACAGGGCCTTTATGGCTACACCTTC.

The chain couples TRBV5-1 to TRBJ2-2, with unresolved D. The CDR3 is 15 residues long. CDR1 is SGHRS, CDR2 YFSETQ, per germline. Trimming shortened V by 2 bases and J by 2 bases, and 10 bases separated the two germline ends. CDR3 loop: CASSFNRGNTGELFF. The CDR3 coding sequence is TGCGCCAGCAGCTTTAACAGAGGAAACACCGGGGAGCTGTTTTTT.

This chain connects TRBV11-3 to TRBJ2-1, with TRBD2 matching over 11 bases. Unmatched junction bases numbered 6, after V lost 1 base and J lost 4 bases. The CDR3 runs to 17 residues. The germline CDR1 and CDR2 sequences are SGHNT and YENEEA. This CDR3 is CASSLGIIAGGYNEQFF. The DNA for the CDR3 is TGTGCCAGCAGCTTAGGGATAATAGCGGGAGGGTACAATGAGCAGTTCTTC. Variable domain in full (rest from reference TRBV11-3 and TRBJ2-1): EAGVVQSPRYKIIEKKQPVAFWCNPISGHNTLYWYLQNLGQGPELLIRYENEEAVDDSQLPKDRFSAERLKGVDSTLKIQPAELGDSAVYLCASSLGIIAGGYNEQFFGPGTRLTVL.

The CDR3 is CASSKGERTGDTQYF. The DNA of the CDR3 is TGTGCCAGCAGCAAAGGAGAAAGGACCGGGGATACGCAGTATTTT. V and J are TRBV21-1 and TRBJ2-3. TRBV21-1 is reported as a pseudogene. This CDR3 spans 15 amino acids.

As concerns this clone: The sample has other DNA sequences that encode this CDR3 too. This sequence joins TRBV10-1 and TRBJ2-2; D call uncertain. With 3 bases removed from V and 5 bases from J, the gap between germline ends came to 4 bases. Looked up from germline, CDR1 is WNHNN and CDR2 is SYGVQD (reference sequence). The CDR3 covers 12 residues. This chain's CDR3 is CASSDRTGELFF. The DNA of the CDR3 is TGCGCCAGCAGTGACCGGACCGGGGAGCTGTTTTTT.

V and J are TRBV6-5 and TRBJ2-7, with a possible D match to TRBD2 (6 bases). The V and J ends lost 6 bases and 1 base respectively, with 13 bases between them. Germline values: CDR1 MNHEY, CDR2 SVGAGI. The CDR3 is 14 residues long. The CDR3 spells CASSTSYSSYEQYF. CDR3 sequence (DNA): TGTGCCAGCAGCACTAGCTATAGTTCCTACGAGCAGTACTTC.

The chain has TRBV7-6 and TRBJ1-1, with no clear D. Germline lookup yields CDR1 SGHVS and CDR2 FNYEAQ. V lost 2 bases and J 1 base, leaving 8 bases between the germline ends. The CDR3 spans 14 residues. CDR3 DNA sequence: TGTGCCAGCAGCTTAACCCTATGGAACACTGAAGCTTTCTTT. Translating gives CASSLTLWNTEAFF.

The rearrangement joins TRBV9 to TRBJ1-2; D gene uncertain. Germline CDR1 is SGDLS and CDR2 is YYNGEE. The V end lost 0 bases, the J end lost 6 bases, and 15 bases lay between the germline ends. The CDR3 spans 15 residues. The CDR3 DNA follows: TGTGCCAGCAGCGTAGGACGCGACATTGTTGATGGCTACACCTTC. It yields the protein CASSVGRDIVDGYTF.

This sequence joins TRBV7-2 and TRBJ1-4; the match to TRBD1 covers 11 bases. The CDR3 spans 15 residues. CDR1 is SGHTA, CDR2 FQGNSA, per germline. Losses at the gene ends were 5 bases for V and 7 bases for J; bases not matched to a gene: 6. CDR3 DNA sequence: TGTGCCAGCAGCCACGGGGACAGGGGGATTGAAAAACTGTTTTTT. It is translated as CASSHGDRGIEKLFF.

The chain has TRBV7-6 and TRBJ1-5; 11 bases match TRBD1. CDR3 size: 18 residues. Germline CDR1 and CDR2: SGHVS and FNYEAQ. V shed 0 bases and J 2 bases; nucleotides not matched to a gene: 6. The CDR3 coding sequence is TGTGCCAGCAGCTTAGCTCCCTTGGGACAGGGGGGCAATCAGCCCCAGCATTTT. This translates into CASSLAPLGQGGNQPQHF.

The CDR3 DNA reads TGCGCCAGCAGGGGATCCTACAATGAGCAGTTCTTC. Amino acid sequence: CASRGSYNEQFF. This chain uses TRBV10-1 with TRBJ2-1, with D hard to call. Trimming removed 6 bases at V and 1 base at J, with 4 bases between. This CDR3 contains 12 residues. Germline lookup yields CDR1 WNHNN and CDR2 SYGVQD (reference sequence).

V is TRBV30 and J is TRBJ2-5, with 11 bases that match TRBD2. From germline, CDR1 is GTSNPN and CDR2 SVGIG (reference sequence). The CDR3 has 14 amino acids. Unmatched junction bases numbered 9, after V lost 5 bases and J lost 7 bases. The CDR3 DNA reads TGTGCCTGGTGGAGTAGCGGGGGGGTTGGGACCCAGTACTTC. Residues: CAWWSSGGVGTQYF.

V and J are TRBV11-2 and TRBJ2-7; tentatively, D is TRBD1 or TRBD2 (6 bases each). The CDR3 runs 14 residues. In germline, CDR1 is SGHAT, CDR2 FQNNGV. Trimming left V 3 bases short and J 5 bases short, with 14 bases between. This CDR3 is CASSFYGGRDEQYF. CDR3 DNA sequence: TGTGCCAGCAGCTTCTACGGGGGCAGGGACGAGCAGTACTTC.

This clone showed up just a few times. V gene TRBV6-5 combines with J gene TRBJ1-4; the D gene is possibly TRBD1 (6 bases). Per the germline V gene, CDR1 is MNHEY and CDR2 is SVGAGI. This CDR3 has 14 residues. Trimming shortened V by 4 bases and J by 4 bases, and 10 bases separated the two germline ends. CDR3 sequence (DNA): TGTGCCAGCAGTTCGGGACAAGTTAATGAAAAACTGTTTTTT. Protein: CASSSGQVNEKLFF.

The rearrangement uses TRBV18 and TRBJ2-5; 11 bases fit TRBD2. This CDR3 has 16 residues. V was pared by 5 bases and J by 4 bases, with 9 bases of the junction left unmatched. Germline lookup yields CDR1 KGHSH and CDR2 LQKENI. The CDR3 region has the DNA TGTGCCAGCTCAACAGGACTAGCGGGTGTGGTAGAGACCCAGTACTTC. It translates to CASSTGLAGVVETQYF.

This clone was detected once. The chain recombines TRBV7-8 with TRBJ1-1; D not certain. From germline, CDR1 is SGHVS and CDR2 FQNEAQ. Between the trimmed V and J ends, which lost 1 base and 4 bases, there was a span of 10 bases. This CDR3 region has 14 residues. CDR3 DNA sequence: TGTGCCAGCAGCTTAGGGGCCCCTGGCACTGAAGCTTTCTTT. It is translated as CASSLGAPGTEAFF.

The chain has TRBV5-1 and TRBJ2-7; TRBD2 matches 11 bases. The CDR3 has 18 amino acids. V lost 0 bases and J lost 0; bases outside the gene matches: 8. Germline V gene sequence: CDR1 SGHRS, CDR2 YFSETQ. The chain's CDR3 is CASSLARTSGSSSYEQYF. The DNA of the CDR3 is TGCGCCAGCAGCTTGGCCAGGACTAGCGGGTCAAGCTCCTACGAGCAGTACTTC.

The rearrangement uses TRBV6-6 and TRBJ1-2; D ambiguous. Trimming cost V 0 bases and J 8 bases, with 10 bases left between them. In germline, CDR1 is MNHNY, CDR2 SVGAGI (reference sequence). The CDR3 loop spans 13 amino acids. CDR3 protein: CASSYSGFRGYTF. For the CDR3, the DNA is TGTGCCAGCAGTTACTCAGGGTTTCGCGGCTACACCTTC.

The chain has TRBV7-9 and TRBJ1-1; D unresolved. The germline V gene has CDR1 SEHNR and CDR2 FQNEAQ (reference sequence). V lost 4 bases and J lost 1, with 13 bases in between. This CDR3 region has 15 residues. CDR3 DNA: TGTGCCAGCAGCTCCCGGGCCGATGAGAACACTGAAGCTTTCTTT. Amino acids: CASSSRADENTEAFF.

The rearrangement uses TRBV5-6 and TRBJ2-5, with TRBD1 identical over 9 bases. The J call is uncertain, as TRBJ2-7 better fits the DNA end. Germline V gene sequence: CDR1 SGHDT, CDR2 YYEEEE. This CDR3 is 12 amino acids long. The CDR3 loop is CASRGQGYEQYF. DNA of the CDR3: TGTGCCAGCAGGGGACAGGGCTACGAGCAGTACTTC.

The CDR3 coding sequence is TGTGCCAGCTCACGAGGGCAGGAAGTCTACGAGCAGTACTTC. The encoded protein is CASSRGQEVYEQYF. V is TRBV18 and J is TRBJ2-7; TRBD2 might be the D (5 bases). V was shortened by 4 bases and J by 3 bases, with 13 bases between the two germline ends. Germline-derived CDR1 and CDR2 are KGHSH and LQKENI. The CDR3 is 14 amino acids. The variable domain in full, with the rest retrieved from reference TRBV18 and TRBJ2-7, is NAGVMQNPRHLVRRRGQEARLRCSPMKGHSHVYWYRQLPEEGLKFMVYLQKENIIDESGMPKERFSAEFPKEGPSILRIQQVVRGDSAAYFCASSRGQEVYEQYFGPGTRLTVT.

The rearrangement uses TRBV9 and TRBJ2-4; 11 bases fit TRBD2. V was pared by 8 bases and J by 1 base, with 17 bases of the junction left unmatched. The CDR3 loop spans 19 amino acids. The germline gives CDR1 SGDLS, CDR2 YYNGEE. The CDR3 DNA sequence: TGTGCCAGACCCGAGGGGGCTAGCGGGAGGTGGTCGGCCAAAAACATTCAGTACTTC. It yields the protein CARPEGASGRWSAKNIQYF.

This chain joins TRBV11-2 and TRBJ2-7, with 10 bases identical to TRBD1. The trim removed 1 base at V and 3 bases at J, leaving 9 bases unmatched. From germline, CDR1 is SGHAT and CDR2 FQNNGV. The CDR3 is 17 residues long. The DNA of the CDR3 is TGTGCCAGCAGCTTAGTGGTTTCGGGACAGGGGCTCTACGAGCAGTACTTC. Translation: CASSLVVSGQGLYEQYF.

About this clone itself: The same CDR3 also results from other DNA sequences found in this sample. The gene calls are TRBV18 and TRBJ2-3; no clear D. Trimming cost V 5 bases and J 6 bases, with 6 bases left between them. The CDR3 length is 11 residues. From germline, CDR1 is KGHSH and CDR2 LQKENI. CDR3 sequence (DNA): TGTGCCAGCTCATCGGCTGATACGCAGTATTTT. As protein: CASSSADTQYF.

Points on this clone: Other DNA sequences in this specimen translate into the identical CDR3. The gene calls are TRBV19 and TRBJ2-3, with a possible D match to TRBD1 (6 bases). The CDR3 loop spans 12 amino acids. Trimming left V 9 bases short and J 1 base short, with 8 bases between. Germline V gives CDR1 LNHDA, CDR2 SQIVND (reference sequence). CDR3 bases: TGTGCCAGCAGGGGTGGCACAGATACGCAGTATTTT. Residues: CASRGGTDTQYF.